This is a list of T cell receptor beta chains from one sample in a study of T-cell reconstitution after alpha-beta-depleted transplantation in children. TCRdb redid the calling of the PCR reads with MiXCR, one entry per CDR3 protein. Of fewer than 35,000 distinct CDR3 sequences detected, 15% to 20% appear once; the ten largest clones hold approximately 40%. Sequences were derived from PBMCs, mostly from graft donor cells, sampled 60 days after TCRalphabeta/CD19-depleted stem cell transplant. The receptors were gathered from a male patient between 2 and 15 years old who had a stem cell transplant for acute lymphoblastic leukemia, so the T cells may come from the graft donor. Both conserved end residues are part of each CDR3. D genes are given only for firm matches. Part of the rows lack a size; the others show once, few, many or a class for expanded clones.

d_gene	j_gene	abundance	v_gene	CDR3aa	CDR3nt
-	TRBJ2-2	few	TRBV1	CTSSRTSRPNTGELFF	TGCACCAGCAGCCGTACTAGTCGTCCGAACACCGGGGAGCTGTTTTTT
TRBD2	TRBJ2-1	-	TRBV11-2	CASSLELGLAGAYNEQFF	TGTGCCAGCAGCTTAGAGTTAGGGCTAGCGGGGGCCTACAATGAGCAGTTCTTC
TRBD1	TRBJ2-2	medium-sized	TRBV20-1	CSAPDRITTGELFF	TGCAGTGCTCCGGACAGGATTACCACCGGGGAGCTGTTTTTT
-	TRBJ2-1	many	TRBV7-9	CASSLGVYEQFF	TGTGCCAGCAGCTTAGGGGTATATGAGCAGTTCTTC
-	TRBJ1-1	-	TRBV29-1	CSVEGGQNTEAFF	TGCAGCGTTGAGGGCGGACAGAACACTGAAGCTTTCTTT
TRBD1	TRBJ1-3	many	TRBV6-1	CASTLGQRSGNTIYF	TGTGCCAGCACCCTGGGACAGCGCTCTGGAAACACCATATATTTT
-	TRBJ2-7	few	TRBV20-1	CSGNKRVTGYEQYF	TGCAGCGGGAATAAACGGGTGACAGGATACGAGCAGTACTTC
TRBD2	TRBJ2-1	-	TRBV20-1	CSASPGLASNEQFF	TGCAGTGCTAGTCCGGGACTAGCGTCCAATGAGCAGTTCTTC
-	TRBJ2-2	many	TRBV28	CAILPNTGELFF	TGTGCCATCTTGCCTAACACCGGGGAGCTGTTTTTT
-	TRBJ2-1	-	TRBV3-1	CASCQNGEQFF	TGTGCCTCCTGCCAAAACGGGGAGCAGTTCTTC
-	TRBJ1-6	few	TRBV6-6	CASLRGNSPLHF	TGTGCCAGCTTGCGGGGAAATTCACCCCTCCACTTT
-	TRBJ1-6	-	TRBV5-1	CASSSRGGESPLHF	TGCGCCAGCAGCTCCCGCGGGGGAGAGTCACCCCTCCACTTT
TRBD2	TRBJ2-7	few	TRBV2	CASRGLATSAYEQYF	TGTGCCAGCAGGGGGCTAGCGACTAGCGCTTACGAGCAGTACTTC